The entry that follows covers one T cell receptor beta chain sequence. One tube held mixed TRB-A and TRB-B primer pools for touch-down PCR. From the multiplex PCR reads, TCRdb lists one entry per CDR3 protein and no DNA. Its table lists some 11,000 distinct CDR3 sequences. The sample belongs to a study of T cell clusters in autoimmune cytopenias. About the research overall: The mean age of healthy donor controls was approximately 56 years, the median roughly 60 years.

Per germline, CDR1 SGHKS and CDR2 YYEKEE (reference sequence). This CDR3 is built from 14 residues. TRB amplification used roughly 250 ng of peripheral blood genomic DNA. The sample was also reused in another study, on T cell repertoires in aging, cancer and after chemotherapy. As that study records: Untreated cancer patients had significantly lower blood TCR diversity than age-matched healthy donors.

The rearrangement uses TRBV5-5 and TRBJ1-5. This clonotype originated in a human donor in good health. The sample was peripheral blood. The CDR3 loop is CASSLGEINQPQHF.